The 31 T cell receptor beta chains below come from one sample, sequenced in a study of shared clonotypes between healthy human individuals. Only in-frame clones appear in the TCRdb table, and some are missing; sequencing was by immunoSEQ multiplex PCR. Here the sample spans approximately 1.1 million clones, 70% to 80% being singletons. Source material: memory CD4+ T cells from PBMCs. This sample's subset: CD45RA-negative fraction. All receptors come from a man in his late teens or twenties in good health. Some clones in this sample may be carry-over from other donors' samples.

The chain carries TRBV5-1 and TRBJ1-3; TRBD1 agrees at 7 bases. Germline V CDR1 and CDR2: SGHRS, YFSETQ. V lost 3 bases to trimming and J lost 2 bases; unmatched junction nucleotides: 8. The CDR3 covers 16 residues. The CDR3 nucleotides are TGCGCCAGCAGCTATCTTACAGGGGTCCCTGGAAACACCATATATTTT. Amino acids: CASSYLTGVPGNTIYF. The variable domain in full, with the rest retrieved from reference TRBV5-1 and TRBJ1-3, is KAGVTQTPRYLIKTRGQQVTLSCSPISGHRSVSWYQQTPGQGLQFLFEYFSETQRNKGNFPGRFSGRQFSNSRSEMNVSTLELGDSALYLCASSYLTGVPGNTIYFGEGSWLTVV.

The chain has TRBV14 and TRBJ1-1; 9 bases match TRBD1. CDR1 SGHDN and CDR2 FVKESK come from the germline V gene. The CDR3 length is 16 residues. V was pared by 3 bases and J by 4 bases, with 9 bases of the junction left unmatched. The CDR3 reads CASSQVVQGASTEAFF. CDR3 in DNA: TGTGCCAGCAGCCAGGTAGTACAGGGGGCGAGCACTGAAGCTTTCTTT. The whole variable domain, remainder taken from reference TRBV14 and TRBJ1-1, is EAGVTQFPSHSVIEKGQTVTLRCDPISGHDNLYWYRRVMGKEIKFLLHFVKESKQDESGMPNNRFLAERTGGTYSTLKVQPAELEDSGVYFCASSQVVQGASTEAFFGQGTRLTVV.

The CDR3, as DNA: TGTGCCTGGTCGTTTGGTGGGGGTTGGGAGACCCAGTACTTC. Its translation: CAWSFGGGWETQYF. The chain combines TRBV30 with TRBJ2-5; possibly TRBD1 or TRBD2 for D (5 bases each). This CDR3 is built from 14 residues. V lost 5 bases to trimming and J lost 5 bases, with 18 bases between them. Germline V CDR1 and CDR2: GTSNPN, SVGIG (reference sequence).

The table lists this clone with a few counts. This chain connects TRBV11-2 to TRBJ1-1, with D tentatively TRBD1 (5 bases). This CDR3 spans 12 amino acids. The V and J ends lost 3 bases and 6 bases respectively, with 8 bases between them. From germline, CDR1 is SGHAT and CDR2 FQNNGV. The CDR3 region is CASSFGTPEAFF. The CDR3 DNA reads TGTGCCAGCAGCTTTGGGACTCCTGAAGCTTTCTTT.

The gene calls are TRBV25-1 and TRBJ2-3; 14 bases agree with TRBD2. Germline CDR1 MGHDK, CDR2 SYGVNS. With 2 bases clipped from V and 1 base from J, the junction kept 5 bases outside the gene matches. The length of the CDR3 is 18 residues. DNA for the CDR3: TGTGCCAGCAGTGAAAGTAGGGGACTAGCGGGGGGCACAGATACGCAGTATTTT. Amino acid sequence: CASSESRGLAGGTDTQYF.

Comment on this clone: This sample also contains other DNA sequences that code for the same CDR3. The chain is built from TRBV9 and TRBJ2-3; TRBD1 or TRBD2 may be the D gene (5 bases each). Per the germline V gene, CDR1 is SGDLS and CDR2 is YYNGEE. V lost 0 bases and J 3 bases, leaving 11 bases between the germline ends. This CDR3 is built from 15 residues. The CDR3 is CASSVVGVGTDTQYF. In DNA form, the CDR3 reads TGTGCCAGCAGCGTAGTGGGGGTTGGAACAGATACGCAGTATTTT.

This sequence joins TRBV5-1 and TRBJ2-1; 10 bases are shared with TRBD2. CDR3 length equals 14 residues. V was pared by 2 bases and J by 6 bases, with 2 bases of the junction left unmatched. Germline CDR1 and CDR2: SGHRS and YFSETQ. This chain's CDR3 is CASSFLAGVNEQFF. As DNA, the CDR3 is TGCGCCAGCAGCTTTCTAGCGGGAGTCAATGAGCAGTTCTTC.

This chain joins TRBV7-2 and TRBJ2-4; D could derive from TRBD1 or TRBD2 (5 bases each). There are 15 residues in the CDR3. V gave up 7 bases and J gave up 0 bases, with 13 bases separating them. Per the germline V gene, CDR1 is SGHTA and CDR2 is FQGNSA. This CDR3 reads CASTQTGTAKNIQYF. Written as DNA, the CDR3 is TGTGCCAGCACCCAAACCGGGACAGCCAAAAACATTCAGTACTTC.

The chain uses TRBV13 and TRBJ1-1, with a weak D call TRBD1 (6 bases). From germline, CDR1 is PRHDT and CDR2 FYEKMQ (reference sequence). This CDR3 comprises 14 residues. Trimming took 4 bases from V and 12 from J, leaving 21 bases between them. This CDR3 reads CASSSYRARVVPFF. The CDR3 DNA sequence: TGTGCCAGCAGCTCCTACAGGGCGAGGGTCGTTCCTTTCTTT.

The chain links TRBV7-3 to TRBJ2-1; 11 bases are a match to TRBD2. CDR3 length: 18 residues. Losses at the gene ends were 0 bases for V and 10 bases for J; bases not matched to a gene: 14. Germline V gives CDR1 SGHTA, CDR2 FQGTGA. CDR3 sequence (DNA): TGTGCCAGCAGCTTAACGTCCGGGTCTAGCGGGAGGAGAGAGGAGCAGTTCTTC. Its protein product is CASSLTSGSSGRREEQFF. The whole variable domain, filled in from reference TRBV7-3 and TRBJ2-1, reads GAGVSQTPSNKVTEKGKYVELRCDPISGHTALYWYRQSLGQGPEFLIYFQGTGAADDSGLPNDRFFAVRPEGSVSTLKIQRTERGDSAVYLCASSLTSGSSGRREEQFFGPGTRLTVL.

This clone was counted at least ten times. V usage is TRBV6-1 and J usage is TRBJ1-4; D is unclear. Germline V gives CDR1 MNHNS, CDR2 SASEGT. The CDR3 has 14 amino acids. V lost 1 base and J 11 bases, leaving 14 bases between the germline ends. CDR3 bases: TGTGCCAGCAGTGAAGGGAGGGTTCTCGGGAAACTGTTTTTT. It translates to CASSEGRVLGKLFF.

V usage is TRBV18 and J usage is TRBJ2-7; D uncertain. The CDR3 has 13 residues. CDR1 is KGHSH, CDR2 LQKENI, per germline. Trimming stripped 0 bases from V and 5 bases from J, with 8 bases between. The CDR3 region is CASSPPTRNEQYF. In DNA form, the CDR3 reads TGTGCCAGCTCACCACCGACGAGAAACGAGCAGTACTTC.

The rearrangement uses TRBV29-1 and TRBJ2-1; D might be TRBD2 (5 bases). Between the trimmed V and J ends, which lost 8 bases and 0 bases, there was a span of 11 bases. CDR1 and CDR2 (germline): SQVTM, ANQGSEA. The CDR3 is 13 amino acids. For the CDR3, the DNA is TGCAGCTCAAGGGAGAGCTCCTACAATGAGCAGTTCTTC. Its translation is CSSRESSYNEQFF.

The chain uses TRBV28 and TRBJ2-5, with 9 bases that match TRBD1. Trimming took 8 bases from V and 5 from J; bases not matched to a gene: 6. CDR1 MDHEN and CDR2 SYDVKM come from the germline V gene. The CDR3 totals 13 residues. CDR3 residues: CASGTGGWETQYF. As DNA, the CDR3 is TGTGCCAGCGGAACAGGGGGCTGGGAGACCCAGTACTTC.

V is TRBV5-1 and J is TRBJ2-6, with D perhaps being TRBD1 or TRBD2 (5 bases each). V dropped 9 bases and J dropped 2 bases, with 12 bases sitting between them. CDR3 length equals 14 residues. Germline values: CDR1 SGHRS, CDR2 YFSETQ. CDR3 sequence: CATGPFTGANVLTF. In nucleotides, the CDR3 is TGCGCCACGGGACCGTTTACTGGGGCCAACGTCCTGACTTTC.

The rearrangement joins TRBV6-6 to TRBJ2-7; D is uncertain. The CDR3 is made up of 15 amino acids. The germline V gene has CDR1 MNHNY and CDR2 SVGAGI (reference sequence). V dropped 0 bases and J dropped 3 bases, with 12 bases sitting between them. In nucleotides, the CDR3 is TGTGCCAGCAGTTACTCCCGCGCGTCCCTCTACGAGCAGTACTTC. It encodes CASSYSRASLYEQYF.

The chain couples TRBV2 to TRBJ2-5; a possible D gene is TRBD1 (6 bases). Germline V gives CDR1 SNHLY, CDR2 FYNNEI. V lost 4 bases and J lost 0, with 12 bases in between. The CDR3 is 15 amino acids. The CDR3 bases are TGTGCCAGCAGTGTAAGCACAGGGCACCAAGAGACCCAGTACTTC. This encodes CASSVSTGHQETQYF.

Here the CDR3 DNA reads TGTGCCAGCAGTGAAGCCCTAATTTCGTGGGGAAACACCATATATTTT. Residues: CASSEALISWGNTIYF. The chain uses TRBV6-1 and TRBJ1-3, with D hard to call. Germline V gene sequence: CDR1 MNHNS, CDR2 SASEGT. This CDR3 spans 16 amino acids. Trimming left V 0 bases short and J 4 bases short, with 13 bases between.

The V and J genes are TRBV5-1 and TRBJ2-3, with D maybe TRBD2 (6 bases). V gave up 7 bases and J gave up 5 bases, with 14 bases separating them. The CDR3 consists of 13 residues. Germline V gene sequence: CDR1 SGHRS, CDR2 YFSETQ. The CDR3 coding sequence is TGCGCCAGCCAAGTCGGGGGTCAAGATACGCAGTATTTT. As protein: CASQVGGQDTQYF.

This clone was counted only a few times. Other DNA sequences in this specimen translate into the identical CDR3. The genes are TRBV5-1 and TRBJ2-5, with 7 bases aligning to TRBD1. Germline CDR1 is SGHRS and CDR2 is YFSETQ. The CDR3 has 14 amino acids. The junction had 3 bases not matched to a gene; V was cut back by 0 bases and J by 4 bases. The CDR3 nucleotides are TGCGCCAGCAGCTTGGCAGGGGGTCGAGAGACCCAGTACTTC. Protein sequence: CASSLAGGRETQYF.

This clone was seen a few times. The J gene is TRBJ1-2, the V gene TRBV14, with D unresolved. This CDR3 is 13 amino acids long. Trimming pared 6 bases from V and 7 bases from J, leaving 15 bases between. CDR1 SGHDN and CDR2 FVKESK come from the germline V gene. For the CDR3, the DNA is TGTGCCAGCAGTCAAAGCCCAGAAAGTGGCTACACCTTC. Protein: CASSQSPESGYTF.

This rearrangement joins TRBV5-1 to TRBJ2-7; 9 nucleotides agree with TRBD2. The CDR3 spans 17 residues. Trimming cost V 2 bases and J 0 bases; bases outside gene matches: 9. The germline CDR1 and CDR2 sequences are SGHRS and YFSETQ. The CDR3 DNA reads TGCGCCAGCAGCTTCGGATTAGGTAGCGGGAGCTCCTACGAGCAGTACTTC. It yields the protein CASSFGLGSGSSYEQYF.

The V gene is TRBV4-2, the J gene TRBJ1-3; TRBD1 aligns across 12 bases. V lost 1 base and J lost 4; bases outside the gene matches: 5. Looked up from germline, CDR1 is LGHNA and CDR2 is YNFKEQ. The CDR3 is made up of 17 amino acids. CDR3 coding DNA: TGTGCCAGCAGCCAAGGGGGACAGGGGGCAGTCGGAAACACCATATATTTT. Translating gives CASSQGGQGAVGNTIYF.

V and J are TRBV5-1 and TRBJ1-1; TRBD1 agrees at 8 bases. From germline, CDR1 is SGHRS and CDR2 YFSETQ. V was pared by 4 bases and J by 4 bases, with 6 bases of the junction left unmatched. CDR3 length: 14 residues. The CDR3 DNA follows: TGCGCCAGCAGCCAGGGGGCCTCTTCCACTGAAGCTTTCTTT. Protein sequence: CASSQGASSTEAFF.

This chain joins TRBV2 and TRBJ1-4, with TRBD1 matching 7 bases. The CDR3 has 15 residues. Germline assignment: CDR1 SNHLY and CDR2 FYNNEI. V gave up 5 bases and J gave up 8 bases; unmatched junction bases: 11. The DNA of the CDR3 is TGTGCCAGCAGTCTGGCAGGGGGAGGGGAGGAAAAACTGTTTTTT. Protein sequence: CASSLAGGGEEKLFF.

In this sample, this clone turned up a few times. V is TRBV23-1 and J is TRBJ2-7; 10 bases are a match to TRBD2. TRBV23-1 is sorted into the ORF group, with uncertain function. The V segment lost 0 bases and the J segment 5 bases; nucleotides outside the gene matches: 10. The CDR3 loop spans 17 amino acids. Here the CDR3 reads CASSQSRGSGRADEQYF. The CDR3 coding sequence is TGCGCCAGCAGTCAATCGCGGGGGAGCGGGAGGGCCGACGAGCAGTACTTC.

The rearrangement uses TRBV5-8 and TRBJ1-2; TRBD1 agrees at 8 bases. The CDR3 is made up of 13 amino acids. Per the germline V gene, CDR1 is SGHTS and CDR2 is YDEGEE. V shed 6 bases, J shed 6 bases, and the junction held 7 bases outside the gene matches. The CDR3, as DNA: TGTGCCAGCACCAGACAGGGGATCGATGGCTACACCTTC. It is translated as CASTRQGIDGYTF.

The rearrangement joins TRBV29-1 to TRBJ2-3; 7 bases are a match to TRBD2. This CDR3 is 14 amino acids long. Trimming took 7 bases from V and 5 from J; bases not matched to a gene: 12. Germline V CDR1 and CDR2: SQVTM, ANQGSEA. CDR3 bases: TGCAGCGCCCGGGGAGGGGTCGGGGGAGATACGCAGTATTTT. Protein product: CSARGGVGGDTQYF.

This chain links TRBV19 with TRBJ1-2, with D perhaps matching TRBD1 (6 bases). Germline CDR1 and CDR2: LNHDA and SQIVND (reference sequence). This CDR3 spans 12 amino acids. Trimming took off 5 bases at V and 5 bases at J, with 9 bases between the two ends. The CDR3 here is CASSPGEYGYTF. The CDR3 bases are TGTGCCAGTAGTCCAGGGGAGTATGGCTACACCTTC. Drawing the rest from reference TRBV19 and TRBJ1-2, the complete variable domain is DGGITQSPKYLFRKEGQNVTLSCEQNLNHDAMYWYRQDPGQGLRLIYYSQIVNDFQKGDIAEGYSVSREKKESFPLTVTSAQKNPTAFYLCASSPGEYGYTFGSGTRLTVV.

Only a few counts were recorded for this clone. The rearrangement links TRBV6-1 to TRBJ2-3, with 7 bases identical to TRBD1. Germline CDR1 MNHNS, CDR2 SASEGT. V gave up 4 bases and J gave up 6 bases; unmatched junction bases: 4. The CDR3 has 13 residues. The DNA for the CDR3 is TGTGCCAGCAGTGGGGGACAGCGCGATACGCAGTATTTT. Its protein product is CASSGGQRDTQYF.

The CDR3 here is CATSGQGGGNTIYF. The DNA for the CDR3 is TGTGCCACCTCGGGACAGGGTGGAGGAAACACCATATATTTT. The chain employs TRBV6-5 and TRBJ1-3; TRBD1 matches 9 bases. The CDR3 runs to 14 residues. From germline, CDR1 is MNHEY and CDR2 SVGAGI. The V and J ends lost 10 bases and 4 bases, in that order; junction bases with no gene match: 8.